Listed below are T cell receptor beta chains from one sample, sequenced in a study of regulatory T cells in long-lasting Graves disease. TCRdb redid the calling of the multiplex PCR reads with MiXCR, one entry per CDR3 protein. This table holds hundreds of thousands of distinct CDR3 sequences, approximately 16% found once. The same sample was also used in a study of T cells in Graves' hyperthyroidism and ophthalmopathy.

The sequences come from peripheral blood mononuclear cells (PBMCs), collected at new diagnosis, from a patient treated with antithyroid drugs. These receptors came from a woman in her 30s with Graves disease. CDR3s include the opening cysteine and the closing phenylalanine or tryptophan. D genes are given only for firm matches. Size tells how often a clone was seen (once, few, many) or the class of an expanded clone, and some rows leave it out.

>many|TRBV20-1|16|TRBJ2-3|.
TGCAGTGCTACTACCGGGACTCCACTCAAAACAGATACGCAGTATTTT
CSATTGTPLKTDTQYF
>many|TRBV6-5|17|TRBJ2-5|.
TGTGCCAGCAGTTACCGACGGGGGGCAGGGGGAGGCGAGACCCAGTACTTC
CASSYRRGAGGGETQYF
>many|TRBV18|13|TRBJ1-1|.
TGTGCCAGCTCACCTACTTTGAACACTGAAGCTTTCTTT
CASSPTLNTEAFF
>many|TRBV7-9|16|TRBJ2-2|.
TGTGCCAGCAGCCCACCCCGTGAGAAGGACACCGGGGAGCTGTTTTTT
CASSPPREKDTGELFF
>many|TRBV28|12|TRBJ1-2|.
TGTGCCAGCAATCAGCAGACCTATGGCTACACCTTC
CASNQQTYGYTF
>many|TRBV5-1|14|TRBJ2-7|.
TGCGCCAGCAGCTTTTACCGGGACGCAAGGGAGCAGTACTTC
CASSFYRDAREQYF
>few|TRBV7-2|18|TRBJ1-3|TRBD1
TGTGCCAGCAGTATTCCACTACAGGGGGCATACTCTGGAAACACCATATATTTT
CASSIPLQGAYSGNTIYF
>many|TRBV7-9|19|TRBJ2-4|.
TGTGCCAGCAGCTTAGCAATCCGCGACGATACCGGAGCCAAAAACATTCAGTACTTC
CASSLAIRDDTGAKNIQYF
>many|TRBV11-2|22|TRBJ2-2|TRBD2
TGTGCCAGCAGCTTAGGCCCGTACCTAGCGGGAGGCGAATCTACGAACACCGGGGAGCTGTTTTTT
CASSLGPYLAGGESTNTGELFF
>.|TRBV28|15|TRBJ2-6|.
TGTGCCAGCAAAGTGGGAAGGGTTGGGGCCAACGTCCTGACTTTC
CASKVGRVGANVLTF
>.|TRBV7-3|14|TRBJ1-3|.
TGTGCCAGCAGCTTAGTGGCCCCGAGAAACACCATATATTTT
CASSLVAPRNTIYF
>.|TRBV5-1|15|TRBJ2-6|.
TGCGCCAGCAGCAACGGACACTCTGGGGCCAACGTCCTGACTTTC
CASSNGHSGANVLTF
>many|TRBV7-9|14|TRBJ2-1|.
TGTGCCAGCAGCCCCACGAGGGGTGGAGATGAGCAGTTCTTC
CASSPTRGGDEQFF
>many|TRBV20-1|13|TRBJ2-7|.
TGCAGTGCTGCTGCAGGGGTAGTCTACGAGCAGTACTTC
CSAAAGVVYEQYF
>few|TRBV18|17|TRBJ2-1|TRBD2
TGTGCCAGCTCACCACCGACTAGCGGGAGGGACTACAATGAGCAGTTCTTC
CASSPPTSGRDYNEQFF
>few|TRBV7-6|15|TRBJ1-5|TRBD1
TGTGCCAGCAGCCCCTCGGACGGGACAGGCCAGCCCCAGCATTTT
CASSPSDGTGQPQHF
>.|TRBV7-3|15|TRBJ1-2|TRBD1
TGTGCCAGCAGTCAAAACAGGGGAGCTAACTATGGCTACACCTTC
CASSQNRGANYGYTF
>many|TRBV28|14|TRBJ2-7|TRBD2
TGTGCCAGCGGGGGGGACGCACGCTCCTACGAGCAGTACTTC
CASGGDARSYEQYF
>many|TRBV12-3/TRBV12-4|16|TRBJ2-5|TRBD2
TGTGCCAGCACCTCACCTGGGGCTAGCGGGAGTGAGACCCAGTACTTC
CASTSPGASGSETQYF
>many|TRBV7-6|15|TRBJ2-5|.
TGTGCCAGCAGCGCGCGGGGAGCATTAGGGGAGACCCAGTACTTC
CASSARGALGETQYF
>many|TRBV28|12|TRBJ2-7|.
TGTGCCAGCAGTTCTTCCGTCCCCGAGCAGTACTTC
CASSSSVPEQYF
>.|TRBV28|15|TRBJ1-2|.
TGTGCCAGCAGTTTAGGGGAGTGGCCCTGGGGTGGCTACGCCTTC
CASSLGEWPWGGYAF
>many|TRBV6-1|17|TRBJ2-5|TRBD1
TGTGCCAGCAGTGAAGGGTGGGACAGGGAGGAACAAGAGACCCAGTACTTC
CASSEGWDREEQETQYF
>many|TRBV2|15|TRBJ2-3|TRBD2
TGTGCCAGCAGTGGACCTAGCGGAGGGCGGGATACGCAGTATTTT
CASSGPSGGRDTQYF
>many|TRBV5-1|16|TRBJ2-1|TRBD2
TGCGCCAGCAGCCGCCTCTTAGCGGGGGGGAACAATGAGCAGTTCTTC
CASSRLLAGGNNEQFF
>many|TRBV28|14|TRBJ1-4|.
TGTGCCAGCAGTCTGACAGTAACTAATGAAAAACTGTTTTTT
CASSLTVTNEKLFF
>many|TRBV3-1|15|TRBJ1-5|.
TGTGCCAGCAGCGAAGGTTGGGGGGAGGGTCAGCCCCAGCATTTT
CASSEGWGEGQPQHF
>many|TRBV7-9|16|TRBJ2-3|TRBD1
TGTGCCAGCAGCTTTACCGGGACAGGGGTGTCAGATACGCAGTATTTT
CASSFTGTGVSDTQYF
>few|TRBV12-3/TRBV12-4|15|TRBJ2-1|.
TGTGCCAGCAGTTTTTATCAGGTGGTTTACAATGAGCAGTTCTTC
CASSFYQVVYNEQFF
>many|TRBV28|12|TRBJ2-7|.
TGTGCCAGCAGCTTAGTAAGGGACGAGCAGTACTTC
CASSLVRDEQYF
>few|TRBV20-1|14|TRBJ2-1|.
TGCAGTGCTAGAGCACCAAGGGGTAATAATGAGCAGTTCTTC
CSARAPRGNNEQFF
>.|TRBV7-9|18|TRBJ2-1|TRBD2
TGTGCCAGCAGCTTATCGACTAGCGGGAGAGGTGCACGCAATGAGCAGTTCTTC
CASSLSTSGRGARNEQFF
>few|TRBV19|16|TRBJ1-1|.
TGTGCCAGTATGCGCTCGGTAGGACACGGTTTCGGTGAAGCTTTCTTT
CASMRSVGHGFGEAFF
>few|TRBV12-3/TRBV12-4|21|TRBJ2-2|TRBD2
TGTGCCAGCAGTTTCGACCGCTGGGGACTAGCGGGAGTACAGAACACCGGGGAGCTGTTTTTT
CASSFDRWGLAGVQNTGELFF
>.|TRBV18|14|TRBJ2-7|TRBD2
TGTGCCAGCTCACTCAGCGGGAGTACAGACGAGCAGTACTTC
CASSLSGSTDEQYF
>few|TRBV3-1|15|TRBJ2-2|TRBD1
TGTGCCAGCAGCAAGACAGGGGGAAGCACCGGGGAGCTGTTTTTT
CASSKTGGSTGELFF
>few|TRBV6-1|16|TRBJ2-5|.
TGTGCCAGCAGTCGGAACCCCAGGGTAGGCGTGGAGACCCAGTACTTC
CASSRNPRVGVETQYF
>many|TRBV7-3|16|TRBJ2-3|.
TGTGCCAGTACCTTCTTAAAGGGGAGAAGCACAGATACGCAGTATTTT
CASTFLKGRSTDTQYF
>many|TRBV2|13|TRBJ2-5|TRBD2
TGTGCCAGCAGTGAAGACGGGAGGGCCGGTCGGTACTTC
CASSEDGRAGRYF
>once|TRBV6-2/TRBV6-3|17|TRBJ2-3|.
TGTGCCAGCAGTGAAGGGCCGTTGGGGTCCGGCACAGATACGCAGTATTTT
CASSEGPLGSGTDTQYF
>many|TRBV29-1|10|TRBJ1-1|.
TGCAGCGTTGTTCAAAATGAAGCTTTCTTT
CSVVQNEAFF
>few|TRBV15|14|TRBJ1-2|TRBD1
TGTGCCACCAGCGGGAAACAGGGGGTCTTTGGCTACACCTTC
CATSGKQGVFGYTF
>many|TRBV20-1|13|TRBJ2-1|.
TGCAGTGCTTGGGGGGTGACCTACAATGAGCAGTTCTTC
CSAWGVTYNEQFF
>many|TRBV5-4|14|TRBJ1-2|.
TGTGCCAGCAGCCGAAGCGAGGTTGGCTATGGCTACACCTTC
CASSRSEVGYGYTF
>.|TRBV20-1|16|TRBJ2-5|TRBD2
TGCAGTGCTAGAGATACTAGCGGGAATCACCAAGAGACCCAGTACTTC
CSARDTSGNHQETQYF
>few|TRBV2|18|TRBJ2-4|.
TGTGCCAGCAGTGGACATCCCGGCAAACTACTAGCCAAAAACATTCAGTACTTC
CASSGHPGKLLAKNIQYF
>many|TRBV3-1|18|TRBJ2-3|TRBD2
TGTGCCAGCAGCCAATCGCTGTTAGCGGGAGGGCCTACAGATACGCAGTATTTT
CASSQSLLAGGPTDTQYF
>few|TRBV7-8|15|TRBJ2-5|TRBD2
TGTGCCAGCAGCGCACTAGCGTTTAGGTTAGAGACCCAGTACTTC
CASSALAFRLETQYF